By its share, the clone carrying this T cell receptor (beta chain) is medium-sized (0.01 to 0.1%). Its antigen remains unidentified. From around 520 ng of total RNA, TCR beta-specific cDNA was reverse-transcribed using a constant-region primer. Modified slightly, ARM-PCR produced TCR beta libraries over three nested multiplex PCR rounds. A C-beta reverse primer was combined with TRBV1-TRBV30 forward primers in the first two PCR rounds, and each round had approximately 9 cycles. TCRdb reprocessed the multiplex PCR reads with MiXCR, giving one entry per CDR3 protein. The repertoire includes 40,000 to 55,000 distinct CDR3 sequences, roughly 80% of them detected once, and approximately 25% sits in the top ten. The tissue used was unsorted bulk material of about 19-31 mg. RNA and DNA were co-extracted from it with the AllPrep DNA/RNA mini kit. These data are taken from a study of tumor-infiltrating lymphocytes in primary liver carcinoma. For the study at large: These were node-negative, non-metastatic T1-T3 tumors of roughly 4 to 11 cm.

General study findings and limits: The study found a significantly higher top-250-clone fraction in tumors than in blood (p = 0.039).

With V trimmed by 5 bases and J by 12 bases, 13 bases remained unmatched. The CDR3 runs to 13 residues. Looked up from germline, CDR1 is SGHAT and CDR2 is FQNNGV. The rearrangement links TRBV11-2 to TRBJ2-7, with TRBD2 matching over 7 bases. The sequence was obtained from a man aged 35-49 years with primary liver carcinoma and hepatitis B virus infection. The sequenced sample consisted of liver tumor tissue from sampling region 5. Indicated subset: tumor region T5, tumor centre. CDR3 region: CASSPNQRGRGYF. In nucleotides, the CDR3 is TGTGCCAGCAGCCCAAATCAACGGGGGAGGGGGTACTTC.